Each of the 3 T cell receptor beta chains below was sequenced from the same sample in a study of shared clonotypes between healthy human individuals. Libraries were prepared by immunoSEQ multiplex PCR; TCRdb keeps only in-frame clonotypes and omits some of them. The sample has over a million clones, about four fifths seen once. Sample: memory CD4+ T cells from PBMCs. The subset was: CD45RA-negative fraction. The receptors derive from a man younger than 35 in good health. Some clones in this sample may be carry-over from other donors' samples.

This clone was counted a few times. The J gene is TRBJ2-1, the V gene TRBV27; D unresolved. Germline lookup yields CDR1 MNHEY and CDR2 SMNVEV (reference sequence). Trimming cost V 5 bases and J 6 bases, with 20 bases left between them. This CDR3 comprises 16 residues. The CDR3 nucleotides are TGTGCCAGCAGTCCGTACGACTCCCGAGCCGGCAATGAGCAGTTCTTC. It translates to CASSPYDSRAGNEQFF.

The gene calls are TRBV9 and TRBJ2-2; 8 bases align to TRBD2. Trimming cost V 0 bases and J 4 bases; bases outside gene matches: 8. This CDR3 spans 17 amino acids. CDR1 is SGDLS, CDR2 YYNGEE, per germline. The CDR3 bases are TGTGCCAGCAGCGTAGCTCGGGAGGGAGGTAGCACCGGGGAGCTGTTTTTT. Residues: CASSVAREGGSTGELFF. Looking up the rest from reference TRBV9 and TRBJ2-2 gives the full variable domain: DSGVTQTPKHLITATGQRVTLRCSPRSGDLSVYWYQQSLDQGLQFLIQYYNGEERAKGNILERFSAQQFPDLHSELNLSSLELGDSALYFCASSVAREGGSTGELFFGEGSRLTVL.

CDR3 protein: CAWSGTWGYEQYF. In DNA form, the CDR3 reads TGTGCCTGGAGCGGGACATGGGGCTACGAGCAGTACTTC. This sequence joins TRBV30 and TRBJ2-7; weak D call: TRBD1 (6 bases). The CDR3 spans 13 residues. Trimming removed 3 bases at V and 3 bases at J, with 12 bases between. CDR1 and CDR2 (germline): GTSNPN, SVGIG (reference sequence).